One sample yielded the 29 T cell receptor beta chains listed below, sequenced in a study of PD-1 blockade in classical Hodgkin lymphoma. Time point of the sample: cycle 4 day 1 (C4D1), after more than 5 weeks of nivolumab. With no exception, relapse followed autologous stem cell transplantation in all patients, and brentuximab vedotin exposure varied. Using immunoSEQ multiplex PCR, the repertoire was profiled, and TCRdb retains in-frame clones only, with some absent. The top ten clones hold roughly 14% of a sample with about 17,000 clones, roughly 85% of them seen once. This sample comprised peripheral blood mononuclear cells (PBMCs), obtained before the fourth cycle of nivolumab. The receptor source for this set is a human donor with classical Hodgkin lymphoma.

The chain uses TRBV6-5 and TRBJ1-3; a possible D gene is TRBD1 (6 bases). The germline V gene has CDR1 MNHEY and CDR2 SVGAGI. V dropped 6 bases and J dropped 0 bases, with 12 bases sitting between them. This CDR3 is built from 15 residues. This CDR3 reads CASRKQGLSGNTIYF. The CDR3 DNA follows: TGTGCCAGCAGAAAACAGGGCCTCTCTGGAAACACCATATATTTT.

Comment on this clone: The same CDR3 also results from other DNA sequences found in this sample. The chain recombines TRBV7-8 with TRBJ1-1, with D tentatively TRBD1 (5 bases). The V end lost 2 bases, the J end lost 3 bases, and 10 bases lay between the germline ends. This CDR3 is built from 14 residues. Per germline, CDR1 SGHVS and CDR2 FQNEAQ. In nucleotides, the CDR3 is TGTGCCAGCAGCTTACAGGGTGGGTACACTGAAGCTTTCTTT. Protein: CASSLQGGYTEAFF.

This chain links TRBV5-1 with TRBJ2-1; 9 bases match TRBD2. J gave up 4 bases and V 6 bases, and 5 bases lay outside the gene matches. The CDR3 extends over 14 amino acids. Germline V gene sequence: CDR1 SGHRS, CDR2 YFSETQ. CDR3 in DNA: TGCGCCAGCAAGACTAGCGGATCTTACAATGAGCAGTTCTTC. As protein: CASKTSGSYNEQFF. The full variable domain, its missing parts supplied by reference TRBV5-1 and TRBJ2-1, is KAGVTQTPRYLIKTRGQQVTLSCSPISGHRSVSWYQQTPGQGLQFLFEYFSETQRNKGNFPGRFSGRQFSNSRSEMNVSTLELGDSALYLCASKTSGSYNEQFFGPGTRLTVL.

This CDR3 reads CASSQGLNNYEQYF. The CDR3 DNA is TGCGCCAGCAGCCAAGGTTTAAACAACTACGAGCAGTACTTC. The V call is TRBV4-3, the J call TRBJ2-7; D is uncertain. This CDR3 has 14 amino acids. Between the trimmed V and J ends, which lost 1 base and 3 bases, there was a span of 10 bases. CDR1 LGHNA and CDR2 YSLEER come from the germline V gene.

This clone has just a few counts. The rearrangement uses TRBV5-1 and TRBJ2-2; D gene unclear. V lost 6 bases to trimming and J lost 7 bases, with 13 bases between them. The CDR3 contains 13 residues. Per germline, CDR1 SGHRS and CDR2 YFSETQ. For the CDR3, the DNA is TGCGCCAGCATTGGCCTATCTAGCGGGGAGCTGTTTTTT. This codes for CASIGLSSGELFF.

The V gene is TRBV7-9, the J gene TRBJ2-3; D is undetermined. This CDR3 has 11 residues. The germline gives CDR1 SEHNR, CDR2 FQNEAQ (reference sequence). The V gene lost 2 bases and the J gene lost 3 bases, with 0 bases spanning the gap. CDR3 sequence: CASSLTDTQYF. CDR3 DNA sequence: TGTGCCAGCAGCTTAACAGATACGCAGTATTTT.

The gene calls are TRBV4-3 and TRBJ2-1; 12 bases line up with TRBD2. CDR3 size: 16 residues. Trimming took 4 bases from V and 9 from J; bases not matched to a gene: 10. From germline, CDR1 is LGHNA and CDR2 YSLEER. The CDR3 region has the DNA TGCGCCAGCAGCCCCCCCGGGCTAGCGGGGGGGCGTGAGCAGTTCTTC. Amino acids: CASSPPGLAGGREQFF.

V and J are TRBV6-6 and TRBJ1-1; D unresolved. Germline CDR1 MNHNY, CDR2 SVGAGI (reference sequence). V lost 2 bases, J lost 1 base, and 8 bases lay in between. The CDR3 sequence is 14 residues long. DNA for the CDR3: TGTGCCAGCAGTTACGAACAACAGAACACTGAAGCTTTCTTT. This gives the protein CASSYEQQNTEAFF.

This clone was counted only a few times. The chain recombines TRBV14 with TRBJ2-1; TRBD1 matches at 11 bases. The CDR3 is made up of 16 amino acids. Germline assignment: CDR1 SGHDN and CDR2 FVKESK. V shed 1 base and J 5 bases; nucleotides not matched to a gene: 4. This chain's CDR3 is CASSQVPGQGDNEQFF. The CDR3 nucleotides are TGTGCCAGCAGCCAAGTGCCGGGACAGGGGGACAATGAGCAGTTCTTC.

A note on this clone: The junction differs from germline at one of its ends, possibly a read error. This sequence joins TRBV7-7 and TRBJ2-3; D is ambiguous. The CDR3 totals 13 residues. Germline CDR1 is SSHAT and CDR2 is FNYEAQ (reference sequence). CDR3 amino acids: CASSLGRTDTQYF. CDR3 nucleotides: TGTGCTAGCAGCTTAGGTCGCACAGATACGCAGTATTTT.

CDR3 sequence reads: CASSLVGTSGEETQYF. In DNA, the CDR3 is TGCGCCAGCAGCTTGGTGGGGACTAGCGGGGAAGAGACCCAGTACTTC. The chain recombines TRBV5-1 with TRBJ2-5; 13 bases are shared with TRBD2. Germline V lookup: CDR1 SGHRS, CDR2 YFSETQ. This CDR3 contains 16 residues. After removal of 0 bases from V and 3 bases from J, the junction contained 2 bases not matched to a gene.

This clone appeared a few times. The chain links TRBV6-6 to TRBJ2-7; D perhaps matches TRBD1 (5 bases). Germline loops: CDR1 MNHNY, CDR2 SVGAGI (reference sequence). The CDR3 loop spans 12 amino acids. V gave up 4 bases and J gave up 2 bases, with 6 bases separating them. The CDR3, as DNA: TGTGCCAGCAGTTTGGACACCTACGAGCAGTACTTC. Its protein product is CASSLDTYEQYF.

This chain uses TRBV15 with TRBJ2-7, with a possible D match to TRBD2 (7 bases). This CDR3 region has 18 residues. CDR1 is LNHNV and CDR2 is YYDKDF in the germline V gene (reference sequence). Trimming removed 1 base from V and 3 bases from J, with 22 bases in between. The CDR3 loop reads CATSRGPKGGETDYEQYF. In DNA, the CDR3 is TGTGCCACCAGCAGAGGTCCCAAGGGGGGGGAGACTGACTACGAGCAGTACTTC.

The genes are TRBV5-4 and TRBJ2-6; 9 nucleotides align to TRBD1. The ends lost 3 bases at V and 0 bases at J; junction bases unmatched: 4. There are 17 residues in the CDR3. Germline V CDR1 and CDR2: SGHNT, YYREEE (reference sequence). DNA of the CDR3: TGTGCCAGCAGCTGGGACAGGGTCCTCTCTGGGGCCAACGTCCTGACTTTC. Translated: CASSWDRVLSGANVLTF.

This chain links TRBV7-2 with TRBJ2-7, with D tentatively TRBD1 (6 bases). Germline CDR1 SGHTA, CDR2 FQGNSA. Deletions cut 4 bases from V and 3 bases from J, with 13 bases between. The CDR3 contains 14 residues. The CDR3 protein is CASSSFRDNYEQYF. CDR3 bases: TGTGCCAGCAGCTCATTCCGGGACAACTACGAGCAGTACTTC.

This clone appeared once. This chain joins TRBV5-1 and TRBJ2-3; TRBD2 might be the D (5 bases). CDR1 and CDR2 (germline): SGHRS, YFSETQ. The CDR3 has 15 amino acids. Trimming left V 0 bases short and J 4 bases short, with 12 bases between. CDR3 in amino acids: CASSLAGDVADTQYF. CDR3 DNA sequence: TGCGCCAGCAGCTTGGCCGGGGATGTGGCAGATACGCAGTATTTT.

The genes are TRBV5-1 and TRBJ1-4; 12 nucleotides match TRBD1. The ends lost 4 bases at V and 7 bases at J; junction bases unmatched: 8. Germline V lookup: CDR1 SGHRS, CDR2 YFSETQ. The CDR3 runs 16 residues. The DNA of the CDR3 is TGCGCCAGCAGCACCGGGACAGGGGGCACGAGTGAAAAACTGTTTTTT. Encoded protein: CASSTGTGGTSEKLFF.

This clone is medium-sized in the sample. This CDR3 is also generated by other DNA sequences in the sample. The chain joins TRBV30 to TRBJ1-1; D gene unclear. Trimming took off 3 bases at V and 3 bases at J, with 5 bases between the two ends. Per the germline V gene, CDR1 is GTSNPN and CDR2 is SVGIG (reference sequence). CDR3 length: 11 residues. CDR3 coding DNA: TGTGCCTGGAGCTATGACACTGAAGCTTTCTTT. Translation gives CAWSYDTEAFF.

This clone was recorded only once. V is TRBV18 and J is TRBJ2-3; unclear D gene. The CDR3 is made up of 12 amino acids. Germline V gives CDR1 KGHSH, CDR2 LQKENI. V was pared by 4 bases and J by 5 bases, with 7 bases between. CDR3 nucleotides: TGTGCCAGCTCACTAACGGGAGATACGCAGTATTTT. Translation gives CASSLTGDTQYF.

The gene calls are TRBV5-1 and TRBJ1-3; D perhaps matches TRBD1 (6 bases). The germline V gene encodes CDR1 SGHRS and CDR2 YFSETQ. The CDR3 covers 15 residues. V was trimmed by 0 bases and J by 4 bases, leaving 11 bases between them. Here the CDR3 DNA reads TGCGCCAGCAGCTTGGAAGGGGGTTCAGGAAACACCATATATTTT. It codes for CASSLEGGSGNTIYF.

The J gene is TRBJ1-2, the V gene TRBV5-1; 9 nucleotides align to TRBD1. The ends lost 4 bases at V and 5 bases at J; junction bases unmatched: 3. From germline, CDR1 is SGHRS and CDR2 YFSETQ. CDR3 length equals 13 residues. Here the CDR3 reads CASSATGGYGYTF. CDR3 nucleotide sequence: TGCGCCAGCAGCGCGACAGGGGGTTATGGCTACACCTTC. Drawing the rest from reference TRBV5-1 and TRBJ1-2, the complete variable domain is KAGVTQTPRYLIKTRGQQVTLSCSPISGHRSVSWYQQTPGQGLQFLFEYFSETQRNKGNFPGRFSGRQFSNSRSEMNVSTLELGDSALYLCASSATGGYGYTFGSGTRLTVV.

The CDR3 sequence: CASSQDRQGYSPLHF. CDR3 DNA: TGCGCCAGCAGCCAAGATCGGCAGGGGTATTCACCCCTCCACTTT. This rearrangement joins TRBV4-3 to TRBJ1-6; weak D call: TRBD1 (6 bases). The CDR3 extends over 15 amino acids. Germline V gives CDR1 LGHNA, CDR2 YSLEER. V dropped 0 bases and J dropped 8 bases, with 11 bases sitting between them.

V usage is TRBV4-3 and J usage is TRBJ1-6; 9 bases match TRBD1. Germline V gives CDR1 LGHNA, CDR2 YSLEER. J lost 5 bases, V lost 0 bases, and 8 bases had no gene match. The CDR3 length is 18 residues. In DNA, the CDR3 is TGCGCCAGCAGCCAAGATGTAGTGCGGACAGGGGATAATTCACCCCTCCACTTT. Its protein product is CASSQDVVRTGDNSPLHF.

The chain has TRBV10-3 and TRBJ2-5; possible D gene TRBD2, 6 bases. V was clipped by 5 bases and J by 4 bases, with 17 bases between them. Germline loops: CDR1 ENHRY, CDR2 SYGVKD. The length of the CDR3 is 15 residues. The CDR3 coding sequence is TGTGCCATCAGTCCGGGGCGGGGTACCACAGAGACCCAGTACTTC. This translates into CAISPGRGTTETQYF.

The chain carries TRBV5-1 and TRBJ2-5; D unclear. Germline CDR1 SGHRS, CDR2 YFSETQ. The CDR3 extends over 13 amino acids. Trimming shortened V by 1 base and J by 1 base, and 5 bases separated the two germline ends. CDR3 protein: CASSLFPQETQYF. CDR3 nucleotide sequence: TGCGCCAGCAGCTTGTTCCCCCAAGAGACCCAGTACTTC.

The V gene is TRBV7-8, the J gene TRBJ1-3, with D perhaps matching TRBD1 (6 bases). The germline V gene encodes CDR1 SGHVS and CDR2 FQNEAQ. The CDR3 runs to 14 residues. V was pared by 1 base and J by 3 bases, with 7 bases between. The DNA for the CDR3 is TGTGCCAGCAGCTTAGACAGGGTTGGAAACACCATATATTTT. Protein product: CASSLDRVGNTIYF.

In DNA form, the CDR3 reads TGTGCCAGCAGTACCTCCAGGTCAGAGGCAGCTTTCTTT. As protein: CASSTSRSEAAFF. The chain combines TRBV25-1 with TRBJ1-1; D is uncertain. Germline V CDR1 and CDR2: MGHDK, SYGVNS. V dropped 5 bases and J dropped 10 bases, with 17 bases sitting between them. This CDR3 contains 13 residues.

The chain recombines TRBV5-1 with TRBJ2-2; D gene uncertain. V gave up 7 bases and J gave up 5 bases, with 15 bases separating them. CDR3 length: 14 amino acids. The germline CDR1 and CDR2 sequences are SGHRS and YFSETQ. The CDR3 reads CASGPGFETGELFF. In DNA form, the CDR3 reads TGCGCCAGCGGACCGGGTTTCGAGACCGGGGAGCTGTTTTTT.

The chain carries TRBV6-5 and TRBJ1-4, with D possibly TRBD1 on 5 matching bases. The V gene lost 7 bases and the J gene lost 7 bases, with 19 bases spanning the gap. The germline V gene has CDR1 MNHEY and CDR2 SVGAGI. This CDR3 is 15 amino acids long. CDR3 sequence: CASTSNGQGLEKLFF. CDR3 nucleotides: TGTGCCAGCACCTCCAACGGGCAGGGCCTTGAAAAACTGTTTTTT.